The rows below give T cell receptor beta chains drawn from one sample of a study of T cells in Graves' hyperthyroidism and ophthalmopathy. TCRdb itself ran the multiplex PCR reads through MiXCR, one entry per CDR3 protein. Among some 350,000 distinct CDR3 sequences listed, about 16% were seen once. The sequenced sample was blood. The receptor set was obtained from an older woman with Graves' ophthalmopathy. Both conserved end residues are part of each CDR3. Fields, in order: V gene, J gene, D gene, clone size, CDR3 protein, CDR3 DNA. D genes are given only for firm matches. Rows give clone size only sometimes, using once, few, many, or a class for an expanded clone.

v_call: TRBV10-3; j_call: TRBJ2-1; d_call: -; clone_size: many; cdr3_aa: CAISRDMGNEQFF; cdr3_nt: TGTGCCATCAGCCGGGACATGGGCAATGAGCAGTTCTTC
v_call: TRBV29-1; j_call: TRBJ1-2; d_call: -; clone_size: -; cdr3_aa: CSVEDLDGAAGYTF; cdr3_nt: TGCAGCGTTGAAGATCTCGACGGCGCGGCGGGCTACACCTTC
v_call: TRBV20-1; j_call: TRBJ2-3; d_call: TRBD2; clone_size: many; cdr3_aa: CSAYSGRASTDTQYF; cdr3_nt: TGCAGTGCATATAGCGGGAGGGCTAGCACAGATACGCAGTATTTT
v_call: TRBV3-1; j_call: TRBJ2-7; d_call: TRBD2; clone_size: few; cdr3_aa: CASSQELAGAEQYF; cdr3_nt: TGTGCCAGCAGCCAAGAATTAGCGGGAGCCGAGCAGTACTTC
v_call: TRBV7-9; j_call: TRBJ1-2; d_call: -; clone_size: few; cdr3_aa: CASSLSSVFASTF; cdr3_nt: TGTGCCAGCAGCTTAAGTTCCGTTTTCGCTAGCACCTTC
v_call: TRBV30; j_call: TRBJ2-7; d_call: TRBD2; clone_size: many; cdr3_aa: CAWSVSSGRSEQYF; cdr3_nt: TGTGCCTGGAGTGTGTCTAGCGGGAGGAGCGAGCAGTACTTC
v_call: TRBV5-1; j_call: TRBJ2-3; d_call: TRBD1; clone_size: many; cdr3_aa: CASSPGQERSTDTQYF; cdr3_nt: TGCGCCAGCAGCCCGGGACAGGAAAGAAGCACAGATACGCAGTATTTT
v_call: TRBV7-3; j_call: TRBJ2-1; d_call: -; clone_size: many; cdr3_aa: CASSLDFYNEQFF; cdr3_nt: TGTGCCAGCAGCTTAGACTTTTACAATGAGCAGTTCTTC
v_call: TRBV5-1; j_call: TRBJ2-6; d_call: TRBD1; clone_size: -; cdr3_aa: CASSRQGQGGGANVLTF; cdr3_nt: TGCGCCAGCAGCCGACAGGGACAGGGTGGCGGGGCCAACGTCCTGACTTTC
v_call: TRBV7-8; j_call: TRBJ1-6; d_call: -; clone_size: -; cdr3_aa: CASSSFGRDNSPLHF; cdr3_nt: TGTGCCAGCAGCTCTTTTGGACGGGATAATTCACCCCTCCACTTT
v_call: TRBV3-1; j_call: TRBJ2-5; d_call: TRBD2; clone_size: many; cdr3_aa: CASSQWTPGLAGETQYF; cdr3_nt: TGTGCCAGCAGCCAATGGACACCGGGACTAGCGGGAGAGACCCAGTACTTC
v_call: TRBV18; j_call: TRBJ2-5; d_call: TRBD1; clone_size: few; cdr3_aa: CASSPGQGAWETQHF; cdr3_nt: TGTGCCAGCTCACCGGGACAGGGGGCATGGGAGACCCAGCACTTC
v_call: TRBV5-1; j_call: TRBJ2-3; d_call: TRBD1; clone_size: many; cdr3_aa: CASSLEGQGLADTQYF; cdr3_nt: TGCGCCAGCAGCTTGGAAGGACAGGGGCTCGCAGATACGCAGTATTTT
v_call: TRBV7-9; j_call: TRBJ2-7; d_call: -; clone_size: few; cdr3_aa: CASSPDTSEQYF; cdr3_nt: TGTGCCAGCAGCCCCGACACCAGCGAGCAGTACTTC
v_call: TRBV7-2; j_call: TRBJ1-1; d_call: -; clone_size: many; cdr3_aa: CASSLVNRLTEAFF; cdr3_nt: TGTGCCAGCAGCTTAGTAAACAGACTCACTGAAGCTTTCTTT
v_call: TRBV28; j_call: TRBJ1-1; d_call: -; clone_size: few; cdr3_aa: CASSLVGQKAFF; cdr3_nt: TGTGCCAGCAGTTTAGTCGGGCAGAAAGCTTTCTTT
v_call: TRBV5-1; j_call: TRBJ2-2; d_call: -; clone_size: once; cdr3_aa: CASSLGSGNTGELFF; cdr3_nt: TGCGCCAGCAGCTTGGGTAGCGGGAACACCGGGGAGCTGTTTTTT
v_call: TRBV4-2; j_call: TRBJ2-1; d_call: -; clone_size: -; cdr3_aa: CASSQEWGQGPYNEQFF; cdr3_nt: TGTGCCAGCAGCCAAGAATGGGGCCAGGGTCCATACAATGAGCAGTTCTTC
v_call: TRBV6-1; j_call: TRBJ2-1; d_call: -; clone_size: many; cdr3_aa: CASSGEGQGRLLYNEQFF; cdr3_nt: TGTGCCAGCAGTGGAGAGGGCCAGGGCAGGTTGTTATACAATGAGCAGTTCTTC
v_call: TRBV2; j_call: TRBJ2-7; d_call: -; clone_size: many; cdr3_aa: CASSEEDIPSYEQYF; cdr3_nt: TGTGCCAGCAGTGAGGAGGACATCCCTTCCTACGAGCAGTACTTC
v_call: TRBV29-1; j_call: TRBJ2-4; d_call: TRBD1; clone_size: -; cdr3_aa: CGVEGDRGYIQYF; cdr3_nt: TGCGGCGTTGAGGGGGACAGGGGCTACATTCAGTACTTC
v_call: TRBV10-3; j_call: TRBJ2-7; d_call: TRBD1; clone_size: many; cdr3_aa: CAISAPGQGSYEQYF; cdr3_nt: TGTGCCATCAGTGCTCCGGGACAGGGATCCTACGAGCAGTACTTC
v_call: TRBV3-1; j_call: TRBJ1-6; d_call: -; clone_size: many; cdr3_aa: CASSPLVGFGNSPLHF; cdr3_nt: TGTGCCAGCAGCCCTCTCGTGGGCTTTGGTAATTCACCCCTCCACTTT
v_call: TRBV12-3/TRBV12-4; j_call: TRBJ2-3; d_call: TRBD1; clone_size: many; cdr3_aa: CASSTGGAGDTQYF; cdr3_nt: TGTGCCAGCAGTACAGGGGGCGCGGGAGATACGCAGTATTTT
v_call: TRBV5-1; j_call: TRBJ2-7; d_call: -; clone_size: many; cdr3_aa: CASSLGGTVSYEQYF; cdr3_nt: TGCGCCAGCAGCTTGGGCGGGACAGTCTCCTACGAGCAGTACTTC
v_call: TRBV29-1; j_call: TRBJ1-1; d_call: TRBD1; clone_size: many; cdr3_aa: CSAGQGLNTEAFF; cdr3_nt: TGCAGCGCGGGACAGGGCCTGAACACTGAAGCTTTCTTT
v_call: TRBV5-1; j_call: TRBJ2-5; d_call: TRBD2; clone_size: many; cdr3_aa: CASTMGLAGGPETQYF; cdr3_nt: TGCGCCAGTACGATGGGACTAGCGGGAGGGCCCGAGACCCAGTACTTC
v_call: TRBV27; j_call: TRBJ2-1; d_call: TRBD2; clone_size: many; cdr3_aa: CASSNSGTSGRVDEQFF; cdr3_nt: TGTGCCAGCAGTAACTCCGGGACTAGCGGGAGAGTAGATGAGCAGTTCTTC
v_call: TRBV5-8; j_call: TRBJ2-7; d_call: TRBD2; clone_size: many; cdr3_aa: CASSPRAGEGEQYF; cdr3_nt: TGTGCCAGCAGCCCTCGGGCGGGAGAAGGCGAGCAGTACTTC
v_call: TRBV12-5; j_call: TRBJ1-1; d_call: -; clone_size: many; cdr3_aa: CASGFGERMNTEAFF; cdr3_nt: TGTGCTAGTGGTTTCGGTGAGAGGATGAACACTGAAGCTTTCTTT
v_call: TRBV7-9; j_call: TRBJ1-1; d_call: -; clone_size: many; cdr3_aa: CASRGAFF; cdr3_nt: TGTGCCAGCAGAGGGGCTTTCTTT
v_call: TRBV2; j_call: TRBJ2-7; d_call: TRBD1; clone_size: many; cdr3_aa: CASSAGGEQYF; cdr3_nt: TGTGCCAGCAGTGCAGGGGGCGAGCAGTACTTC
v_call: TRBV7-8; j_call: TRBJ2-3; d_call: -; clone_size: many; cdr3_aa: CASSLVESSTDTQYF; cdr3_nt: TGTGCCAGCAGCTTAGTGGAGTCTAGCACAGATACGCAGTATTTT
v_call: TRBV19; j_call: TRBJ2-7; d_call: -; clone_size: -; cdr3_aa: CASSRAGGGTRSSYEQYF; cdr3_nt: TGTGCCAGTAGTCGGGCTGGCGGCGGGACAAGGAGCTCCTACGAGCAGTACTTC
v_call: TRBV7-3; j_call: TRBJ2-1; d_call: -; clone_size: many; cdr3_aa: CASSPQGGNEQFF; cdr3_nt: TGTGCCAGCAGCCCCCAAGGGGGAAATGAGCAGTTCTTC
v_call: TRBV6-1; j_call: TRBJ2-1; d_call: TRBD2; clone_size: once; cdr3_aa: CASSPTSGSPRAYNEQFF; cdr3_nt: TGTGCCAGCAGTCCGACTAGCGGGAGCCCCCGGGCCTACAATGAGCAGTTCTTC
v_call: TRBV3-1; j_call: TRBJ2-7; d_call: TRBD2; clone_size: many; cdr3_aa: CASSPRHREGYEQYF; cdr3_nt: TGTGCCAGCAGCCCCCGACATCGGGAGGGCTACGAGCAGTACTTC
v_call: TRBV10-3; j_call: TRBJ2-5; d_call: -; clone_size: -; cdr3_aa: CASHRDPGEAQYF; cdr3_nt: TGTGCCAGCCACCGGGACCCTGGGGAGGCCCAGTACTTC
v_call: TRBV2; j_call: TRBJ2-3; d_call: TRBD2; clone_size: many; cdr3_aa: CASSVGLAGEGTQYF; cdr3_nt: TGTGCCAGCAGTGTAGGTCTAGCGGGAGAGGGTACGCAGTATTTT
v_call: TRBV28; j_call: TRBJ2-6; d_call: TRBD2; clone_size: many; cdr3_aa: CASSSPGGSSGANVLTF; cdr3_nt: TGTGCCAGCAGTTCGCCCGGGGGGAGCTCTGGGGCCAACGTCCTGACTTTC
v_call: TRBV20-1; j_call: TRBJ2-7; d_call: -; clone_size: many; cdr3_aa: CSARDPGASEQYF; cdr3_nt: TGCAGTGCTAGAGACCCGGGAGCGTCCGAGCAGTACTTC
v_call: TRBV6-4; j_call: TRBJ2-1; d_call: TRBD2; clone_size: -; cdr3_aa: CASSPESGNYNEQFF; cdr3_nt: TGTGCCAGCAGTCCAGAAAGCGGGAACTACAATGAGCAGTTCTTC
v_call: TRBV6-5; j_call: TRBJ1-6; d_call: -; clone_size: few; cdr3_aa: CASSYNRDESSYNSPLHF; cdr3_nt: TGTGCCAGCAGTTACAATAGGGATGAGAGCTCCTATAATTCACCCCTCCACTTT
v_call: TRBV24-1; j_call: TRBJ2-1; d_call: TRBD2; clone_size: few; cdr3_aa: CATSDLRPGTSGTYNEQFF; cdr3_nt: TGTGCCACCAGTGATTTACGCCCCGGGACTAGCGGGACCTACAATGAGCAGTTCTTC
v_call: TRBV20-1; j_call: TRBJ2-7; d_call: -; clone_size: -; cdr3_aa: CSARGGSDYEQYF; cdr3_nt: TGCAGTGCTAGAGGAGGATCCGACTACGAGCAGTACTTC
v_call: TRBV5-1; j_call: TRBJ2-7; d_call: -; clone_size: -; cdr3_aa: CASSWGDRASYEQYF; cdr3_nt: TGCGCCAGCAGCTGGGGGGACAGAGCTTCCTACGAGCAGTACTTC
v_call: TRBV6-1; j_call: TRBJ2-2; d_call: -; clone_size: -; cdr3_aa: CASSIREAGELFF; cdr3_nt: TGTGCCAGCAGCATAAGGGAGGCCGGGGAGCTGTTTTTT
v_call: TRBV18; j_call: TRBJ2-5; d_call: -; clone_size: many; cdr3_aa: CASSPSETQYF; cdr3_nt: TGTGCCAGCTCACCTTCGGAGACCCAGTACTTC
v_call: TRBV25-1; j_call: TRBJ2-3; d_call: TRBD2; clone_size: once; cdr3_aa: CASSAHRWFSGRPSTDTQYF; cdr3_nt: TGTGCCAGCAGTGCACACAGGTGGTTTAGCGGGAGGCCTAGCACAGATACGCAGTATTTT
v_call: TRBV6-5; j_call: TRBJ1-6; d_call: -; clone_size: -; cdr3_aa: CASSLEPHSPLHF; cdr3_nt: TGTGCCAGCAGTTTGGAGCCGCATTCACCCCTCCACTTT
v_call: TRBV12-3/TRBV12-4; j_call: TRBJ2-5; d_call: -; clone_size: few; cdr3_aa: CASSRVGQETQYF; cdr3_nt: TGTGCCAGCAGTCGTGTGGGCCAAGAGACCCAGTACTTC
v_call: TRBV20-1; j_call: TRBJ2-3; d_call: -; clone_size: many; cdr3_aa: CSASTSTDTQYF; cdr3_nt: TGCAGTGCTTCGACTAGCACAGATACGCAGTATTTT
v_call: TRBV20-1; j_call: TRBJ2-3; d_call: TRBD2; clone_size: -; cdr3_aa: CSASAGVTDTQYF; cdr3_nt: TGCAGTGCTAGCGCGGGAGTCACAGATACGCAGTATTTT